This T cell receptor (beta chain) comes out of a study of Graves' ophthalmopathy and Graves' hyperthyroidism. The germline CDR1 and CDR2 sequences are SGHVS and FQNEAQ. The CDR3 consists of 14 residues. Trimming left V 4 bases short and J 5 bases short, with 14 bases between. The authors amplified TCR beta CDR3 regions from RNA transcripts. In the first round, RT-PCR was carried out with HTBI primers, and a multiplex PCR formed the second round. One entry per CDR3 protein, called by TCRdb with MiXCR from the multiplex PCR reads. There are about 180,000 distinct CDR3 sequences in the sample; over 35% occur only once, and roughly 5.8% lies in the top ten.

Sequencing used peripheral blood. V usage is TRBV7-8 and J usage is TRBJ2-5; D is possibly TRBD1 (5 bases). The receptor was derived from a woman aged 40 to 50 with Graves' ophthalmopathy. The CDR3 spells CASSYLVGDETQYF. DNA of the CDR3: TGTGCCAGCAGCTACCTAGTAGGGGATGAGACCCAGTACTTC.